This T cell receptor beta chain was sequenced in a study of CD4 T cells in relation to SARS-CoV-2 and coronaviruses. For the study at large: PBMCs were cultured with antigen for roughly 10 days before TCR beta sequencing. No peptide or an HIV-1 Nef peptide pool served as negative control.

Generated by immunoSEQ multiplex PCR, the TCRdb table keeps only in-frame clones and is missing some. The sample shows approximately 25,000 clones, 73% of them seen only once. V was clipped by 3 bases and J by 6 bases; unmatched bases: 6. CDR3 length: 16 amino acids. Per germline, CDR1 LNHDA and CDR2 SQIVND (reference sequence). This clone was recorded a few times. Its antigen is unknown. CD4+ T cells from unexposed donors were obtained before the COVID-19 pandemic (2011-2018). The cells were cultured for over eight days before CD4+ T cells were isolated. Input material: CD4+ T cells from PBMCs, cultured in vitro. This chain links TRBV19 with TRBJ2-2; 11 bases line up with TRBD2. The clonotype comes from a human donor in good health. The CDR3 is CASSILAGGFAGELFF. The CDR3 nucleotides are TGTGCCAGTAGTATTCTAGCGGGAGGATTCGCCGGGGAGCTGTTTTTT.